This T cell receptor (beta chain) came from a study of Ad26.COV2.S vaccination and SARS-CoV-2 variants. Study-level information: Into the muscle, Ad26.COV2.S was dosed once or twice, 56 days apart.

The treatment was: over 15 received Ad26.COV2.S at low or high dose, single or two shots; 5 received placebo; per-sample allocation not given. The investigators took samples on day 63 after the first vaccine or placebo injection. Assay: immunoSEQ multiplex PCR; the TCRdb copy retains only in-frame clones and omits some. The sample holds about 350,000 clones; 80% to 90% are singletons and the top ten take 5%. Trimming shortened V by 5 bases and J by 5 bases, and 15 bases separated the two germline ends. Germline V CDR1 and CDR2: SGHTA, FQGNSA. CDR3 length: 14 residues. This clonotype was obtained from a person between 18 and 59 years old who received the Ad26.COV2.S COVID-19 vaccine or a placebo. The gene calls are TRBV7-2 and TRBJ1-2, with no clear D. The sequencing used peripheral blood, collected in a trial of Ad26.COV2.S vaccine versus placebo. CDR3 amino acids: CASSPQLEQYGYTF. In DNA form, the CDR3 reads TGTGCCAGCAGCCCACAACTAGAGCAGTATGGCTACACCTTC.